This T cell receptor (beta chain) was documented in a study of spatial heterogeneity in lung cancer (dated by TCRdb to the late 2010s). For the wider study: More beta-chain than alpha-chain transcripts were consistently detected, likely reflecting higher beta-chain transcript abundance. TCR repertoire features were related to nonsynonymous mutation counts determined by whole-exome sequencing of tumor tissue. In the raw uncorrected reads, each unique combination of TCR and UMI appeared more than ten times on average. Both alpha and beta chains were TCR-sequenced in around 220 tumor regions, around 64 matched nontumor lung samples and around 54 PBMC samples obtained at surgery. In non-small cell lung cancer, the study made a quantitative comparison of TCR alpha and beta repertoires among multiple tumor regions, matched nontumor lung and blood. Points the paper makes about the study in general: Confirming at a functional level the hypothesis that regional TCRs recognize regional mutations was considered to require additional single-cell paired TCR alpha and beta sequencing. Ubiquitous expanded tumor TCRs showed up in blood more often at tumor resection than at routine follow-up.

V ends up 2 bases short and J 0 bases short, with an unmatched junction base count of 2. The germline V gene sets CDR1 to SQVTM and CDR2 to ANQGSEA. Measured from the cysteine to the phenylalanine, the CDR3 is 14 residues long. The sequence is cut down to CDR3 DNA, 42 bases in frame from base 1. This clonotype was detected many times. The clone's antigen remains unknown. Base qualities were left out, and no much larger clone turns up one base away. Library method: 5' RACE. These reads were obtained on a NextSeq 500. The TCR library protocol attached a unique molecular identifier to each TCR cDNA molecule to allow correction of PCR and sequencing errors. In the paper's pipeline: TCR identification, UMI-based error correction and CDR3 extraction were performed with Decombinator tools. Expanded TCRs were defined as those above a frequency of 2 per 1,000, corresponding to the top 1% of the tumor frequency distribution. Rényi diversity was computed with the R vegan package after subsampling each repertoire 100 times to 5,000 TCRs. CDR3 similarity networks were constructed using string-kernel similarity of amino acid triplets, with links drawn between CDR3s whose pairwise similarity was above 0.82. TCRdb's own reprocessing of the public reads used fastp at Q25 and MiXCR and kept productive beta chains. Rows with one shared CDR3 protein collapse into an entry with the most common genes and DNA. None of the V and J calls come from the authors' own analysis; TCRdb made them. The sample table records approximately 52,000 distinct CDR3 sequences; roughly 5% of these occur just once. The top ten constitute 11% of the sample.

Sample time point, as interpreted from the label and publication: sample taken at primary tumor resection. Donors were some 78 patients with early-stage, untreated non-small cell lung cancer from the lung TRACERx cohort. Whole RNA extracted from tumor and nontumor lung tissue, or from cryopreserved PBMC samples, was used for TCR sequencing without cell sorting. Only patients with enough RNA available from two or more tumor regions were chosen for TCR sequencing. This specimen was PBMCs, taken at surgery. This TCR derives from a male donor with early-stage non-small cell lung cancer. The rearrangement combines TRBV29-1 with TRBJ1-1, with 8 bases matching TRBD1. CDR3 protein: CSVELTGVNTEAFF. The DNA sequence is TGCAGCGTTGAATTGACAGGGGTGAACACTGAAGCTTTCTTT.